The sequence of this T cell receptor beta chain was determined in a study of blood T cell repertoires in COVID-19. For the study at large: T cells, B-cell-depleted T cells, or PBMCs supplied cDNA or gDNA.

This CDR3 contains 12 residues. Germline values: CDR1 SGHAT, CDR2 FQNNGV. V shed 4 bases and J shed 3 bases, with 5 bases lying between them. Only in-frame clones appear in the TCRdb table, and some are missing; sequencing was by immunoSEQ multiplex PCR. The sample contains about 21,000 clones, about four fifths of which appear only once. This clonotype originated in a human donor in a cohort sampled during active COVID-19. The sample taken for sequencing was peripheral blood. This chain connects TRBV11-2 to TRBJ2-3; no clear D gene. CDR3 in DNA: TGTGCCAGCAGCTCGTCGACAGATACGCAGTATTTT. Its translation is CASSSSTDTQYF.